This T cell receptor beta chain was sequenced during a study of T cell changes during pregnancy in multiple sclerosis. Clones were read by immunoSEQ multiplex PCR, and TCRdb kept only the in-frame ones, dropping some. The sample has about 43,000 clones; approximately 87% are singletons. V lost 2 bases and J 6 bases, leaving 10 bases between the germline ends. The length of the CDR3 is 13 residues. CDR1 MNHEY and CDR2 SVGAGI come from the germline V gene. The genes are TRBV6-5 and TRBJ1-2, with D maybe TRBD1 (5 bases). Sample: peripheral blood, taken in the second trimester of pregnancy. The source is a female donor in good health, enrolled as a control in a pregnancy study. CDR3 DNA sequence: TGTGCCAGCAGTTACGCTTCGACAGATGGCTACACCTTC. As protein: CASSYASTDGYTF.